This entry lists 24 T cell receptor beta chains sequenced from one sample in a study of CD8+ T cells in alopecia areata. Sequencing relied on a cDNA template that was reverse transcribed from extracted RNA. TCRdb's copy holds only in-frame clones and misses some; the assay was immunoSEQ multiplex PCR. Seen here are 100,000 to 150,000 clones, more than 40% observed once, and the top ten hold around 20%. The sequencing here drew on CD8+ T cells sorted from blood, taken at week 0. These TCRs come from a human donor with alopecia areata.

This clone was seen more than once but under ten times. The rearrangement uses TRBV25-1 and TRBJ2-1; D gene uncertain. CDR1 and CDR2 (germline): MGHDK, SYGVNS. The CDR3 is made up of 12 amino acids. With 2 bases removed from V and 5 bases from J, the gap between germline ends came to 4 bases. CDR3 in amino acids: CASSEPNNEQFF. CDR3 DNA: TGTGCCAGCAGTGAACCCAACAATGAGCAGTTCTTC.

This chain connects TRBV5-1 to TRBJ2-7, with unresolved D. V dropped 4 bases and J dropped 4 bases, with 6 bases sitting between them. There are 11 residues in the CDR3. CDR1 and CDR2 from the germline V gene are SGHRS and YFSETQ. The CDR3, as DNA: TGCGCCAGCAGCACCGGGTACGAGCAGTACTTC. The encoded protein is CASSTGYEQYF.

This clone occurred a few times. For the CDR3, the DNA is TGTGCCAGCAGCTTAGCGGGGGGGATTTACAATGAGCAGTTCTTC. Protein sequence: CASSLAGGIYNEQFF. The V gene is TRBV7-9, the J gene TRBJ2-1; the match to TRBD2 covers 7 bases. This CDR3 region has 15 residues. The germline V gene has CDR1 SEHNR and CDR2 FQNEAQ (reference sequence). The ends lost 0 bases at V and 4 bases at J; junction bases unmatched: 3.

The chain joins TRBV4-2 to TRBJ2-7; the match to TRBD2 covers 10 bases. CDR1 is LGHNA, CDR2 YNFKEQ, per germline. The CDR3 runs 15 residues. Trimming removed 2 bases from V and 2 bases from J; junction bases left unmatched: 3. CDR3 nucleotide sequence: TGTGCCAGCAGCCAAAGCGGGGGGGCTACCTACGAGCAGTACTTC. Residues: CASSQSGGATYEQYF.

This clone was seen ten or more times. This chain joins TRBV10-3 and TRBJ2-3, with 13 bases lining up with TRBD2. J gave up 1 base and V 11 bases, and 3 bases lay outside the gene matches. Germline loops: CDR1 ENHRY, CDR2 SYGVKD. The CDR3 has 14 residues. The CDR3 DNA sequence: TGTGCCGCCGGACTAGCGGGGGGCACAGATACGCAGTATTTT. As protein: CAAGLAGGTDTQYF.

The chain employs TRBV6-5 and TRBJ2-1; TRBD1 might be the D (5 bases). This CDR3 is 15 amino acids long. Trimming took off 0 bases at V and 6 bases at J, with 12 bases between the two ends. Germline loops: CDR1 MNHEY, CDR2 SVGAGI. CDR3 DNA: TGTGCCAGCAGTTACTCGTCTCAGGGTAGCAATGAGCAGTTCTTC. Encoded protein: CASSYSSQGSNEQFF.

This clone was counted between two and nine times. The chain employs TRBV9 and TRBJ2-7, with D possibly matching TRBD2 (7 bases). CDR1 and CDR2 (germline): SGDLS, YYNGEE. Trimming stripped 7 bases from V and 2 bases from J, with 10 bases between. This CDR3 spans 12 amino acids. This CDR3 reads CASGGDTYEQYF. As DNA, the CDR3 is TGTGCCAGCGGGGGGGACACCTACGAGCAGTACTTC.

The rearrangement uses TRBV13 and TRBJ1-1; TRBD1 is a possible D gene (6 bases). Germline V gene data show CDR1 as PRHDT and CDR2 as FYEKMQ (reference sequence). CDR3 length equals 15 residues. V was cut by 5 bases and J by 3 bases, with 16 bases left in between. CDR3 sequence: CASSEHRALDTEAFF. CDR3 bases: TGTGCCAGCAGCGAACACAGGGCTCTGGACACTGAAGCTTTCTTT. The full variable domain, in which reference TRBV13 and TRBJ1-1 provide the parts outside the CDR3, is AAGVIQSPRHLIKEKRETATLKCYPIPRHDTVYWYQQGPGQDPQFLISFYEKMQSDKGSIPDRFSAQQFSDYHSELNMSSLELGDSALYFCASSEHRALDTEAFFGQGTRLTVV.

As for this clone: Other DNA variants within this sample encode the same CDR3. The chain couples TRBV27 to TRBJ2-7; D is uncertain. CDR1 and CDR2 (germline): MNHEY, SMNVEV (reference sequence). This CDR3 contains 9 residues. The germline V and J ends were trimmed by 8 bases and 3 bases, with 2 bases remaining between them. CDR3 amino acids: CASGYEQYF. The CDR3 nucleotides are TGTGCCAGCGGCTACGAGCAGTACTTC.

This clone was picked up one time. The V gene is TRBV4-1, the J gene TRBJ2-7; 12 bases map to TRBD1. With 4 bases clipped from V and 4 bases from J, the junction kept 2 bases outside the gene matches. CDR3 length: 14 residues. CDR1 is MGHRA, CDR2 YSYEKL, per germline. CDR3 coding DNA: TGCGCCAGCAGCCGGGACAGGGGGCATTACGAGCAGTACTTC. It is translated as CASSRDRGHYEQYF.

A note on this clone: One junction end does not reproduce the germline sequence, and a read error may be involved. The chain links TRBV6-5 to TRBJ1-2, with D perhaps TRBD1 (6 bases). The CDR3 runs 14 residues. CDR1 and CDR2 (germline): MNHEY, SVGAGI. The CDR3 DNA sequence: TGTGCCAGCAGTGACTCAACAGGGACCGGGGGCTACACCTTC. It specifies CASSDSTGTGGYTF.

The rearrangement uses TRBV27 and TRBJ1-5, with 9 bases matching TRBD1. Germline CDR1 MNHEY, CDR2 SMNVEV (reference sequence). V lost 5 bases to trimming and J lost 2 bases; unmatched junction nucleotides: 4. This CDR3 has 15 residues. The CDR3 nucleotides are TGTGCCAGCAGTCTCACAGGGGGCGGCAATCAGCCCCAGCATTTT. Protein: CASSLTGGGNQPQHF.

The chain joins TRBV27 to TRBJ2-7; TRBD1 aligns across 7 bases. With V trimmed by 5 bases and J by 0 bases, 10 bases remained unmatched. The CDR3 has 16 amino acids. Germline assignment: CDR1 MNHEY and CDR2 SMNVEV (reference sequence). Here the CDR3 DNA reads TGTGCCAGCAGTAACCAATGGGGACAGAGCTCCTACGAGCAGTACTTC. Translation gives CASSNQWGQSSYEQYF.

J is TRBJ2-3 and V is TRBV27; unclear D gene. The CDR3 covers 13 residues. The V gene's germline CDR1 is MNHEY and CDR2 SMNVEV (reference sequence). V lost 1 base to trimming and J lost 4 bases, with 6 bases between them. The DNA of the CDR3 is TGTGCCAGCAGTTTATTCTACGCAGATACGCAGTATTTT. Translated: CASSLFYADTQYF.

This clone has more than one count but fewer than ten. J is TRBJ2-7 and V is TRBV30, with D possibly TRBD2 on 5 matching bases. The CDR3 loop spans 14 amino acids. V was trimmed by 1 base and J by 2 bases, leaving 12 bases between them. CDR1 is GTSNPN, CDR2 SVGIG, per germline (reference sequence). CDR3 coding DNA: TGTGCCTGGAGTGCAGAGGGTTTAACCTACGAGCAGTACTTC. Residues: CAWSAEGLTYEQYF.

This clone was observed a handful of times. This chain joins TRBV7-8 and TRBJ1-2; D not certain. CDR3 length: 13 amino acids. Trimming pared 6 bases from V and 4 bases from J, leaving 12 bases between. Per germline, CDR1 SGHVS and CDR2 FQNEAQ. CDR3 coding DNA: TGTGCCAGCAGTGTGGAGGGTGGCTATGGCTACACCTTC. Protein: CASSVEGGYGYTF.

The chain combines TRBV27 with TRBJ1-1; no reliable D call. Trimming cost V 7 bases and J 1 base, with 13 bases left between them. This CDR3 has 14 residues. Germline loops: CDR1 MNHEY, CDR2 SMNVEV (reference sequence). This chain's CDR3 is CASKWVEGNTEAFF. CDR3 nucleotide sequence: TGTGCCAGCAAATGGGTGGAGGGGAACACTGAAGCTTTCTTT.

The chain employs TRBV6-5 and TRBJ1-2; 10 nucleotides match TRBD1. The germline V gene encodes CDR1 MNHEY and CDR2 SVGAGI. This CDR3 is built from 13 residues. Trimming took 10 bases from V and 7 from J; bases not matched to a gene: 9. CDR3: CAISLTGGSGYTF. The CDR3 DNA sequence: TGTGCCATCTCACTGACAGGGGGCTCTGGCTACACCTTC.

CDR3: CASSQEDTEAFF. DNA for the CDR3: TGTGCCAGCAGCCAAGAAGATACTGAAGCTTTCTTT. This chain links TRBV4-2 with TRBJ1-1; D is unresolved. V was pared by 0 bases and J by 5 bases, with 4 bases between. Germline V CDR1 and CDR2: LGHNA, YNFKEQ. This CDR3 has 12 residues.

The chain combines TRBV7-9 with TRBJ2-7; a possible D gene is TRBD1 (5 bases). The germline CDR1 and CDR2 sequences are SEHNR and FQNEAQ (reference sequence). This CDR3 has 12 amino acids. V dropped 4 bases and J dropped 8 bases, with 12 bases sitting between them. CDR3 amino acids: CASSSQGVKQYF. CDR3 bases: TGTGCCAGCAGCTCCCAGGGTGTGAAGCAGTACTTC. Full variable domain (outside the CDR3, taken from reference TRBV7-9 and TRBJ2-7): DTGVSQNPRHKITKRGQNVTFRCDPISEHNRLYWYRQTLGQGPEFLTYFQNEAQLEKSRLLSDRFSAERPKGSFSTLEIQRTEQGDSAMYLCASSSQGVKQYFGPGTRLTVT.

The CDR3 protein is CASRWEMGDTQYF. The CDR3 coding sequence is TGTGCCAGCCGCTGGGAGATGGGAGATACGCAGTATTTT. The V and J genes are TRBV19 and TRBJ2-3; D is perhaps TRBD2 (5 bases). The V and J ends lost 9 bases and 5 bases respectively, with 15 bases between them. CDR1 and CDR2 (germline): LNHDA, SQIVND (reference sequence). The CDR3 sequence is 13 residues long.

This clone has at least ten counts. CDR3 amino acids: CASSQVNFAYEQYF. The CDR3 nucleotides are TGTGCCAGCAGCCAAGTTAACTTCGCCTACGAGCAGTACTTC. The rearrangement uses TRBV14 and TRBJ2-7; D gene uncertain. Trimming cost V 1 base and J 2 bases, with 9 bases left between them. The CDR3 consists of 14 residues. Per germline, CDR1 SGHDN and CDR2 FVKESK. The full variable domain, rest sourced from reference TRBV14 and TRBJ2-7, is EAGVTQFPSHSVIEKGQTVTLRCDPISGHDNLYWYRRVMGKEIKFLLHFVKESKQDESGMPNNRFLAERTGGTYSTLKVQPAELEDSGVYFCASSQVNFAYEQYFGPGTRLTVT.

The rearrangement joins TRBV2 to TRBJ2-7; tentative D call: TRBD1 (6 bases). CDR3 length equals 13 residues. The V gene lost 7 bases and the J gene lost 1 base, with 11 bases spanning the gap. Germline V gene lookup returns CDR1 SNHLY and CDR2 FYNNEI. The CDR3 region is CASNPGASYEQYF. The CDR3 DNA reads as TGTGCCAGCAATCCAGGGGCTTCCTACGAGCAGTACTTC.

In DNA form, the CDR3 reads TGTGCCATCAGTGAGTCCAGCGGAAATTTCACCTACGAGCAGTACTTC. Amino acids: CAISESSGNFTYEQYF. The rearrangement joins TRBV10-3 to TRBJ2-7, with D maybe TRBD2 (5 bases). The germline V gene encodes CDR1 ENHRY and CDR2 SYGVKD. This CDR3 spans 16 amino acids. With 0 bases removed from V and 2 bases from J, the gap between germline ends came to 14 bases.